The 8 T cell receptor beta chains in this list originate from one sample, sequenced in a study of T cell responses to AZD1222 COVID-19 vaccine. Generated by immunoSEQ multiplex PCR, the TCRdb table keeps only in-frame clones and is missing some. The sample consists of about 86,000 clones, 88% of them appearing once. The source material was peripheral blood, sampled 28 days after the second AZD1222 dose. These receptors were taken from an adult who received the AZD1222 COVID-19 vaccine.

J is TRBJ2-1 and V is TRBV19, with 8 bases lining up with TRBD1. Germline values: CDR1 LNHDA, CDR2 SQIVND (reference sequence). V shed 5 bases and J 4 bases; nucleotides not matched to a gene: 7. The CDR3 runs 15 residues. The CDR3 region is CASSYDRGRYNEQFF. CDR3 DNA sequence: TGTGCCAGTAGTTATGACAGGGGACGGTACAATGAGCAGTTCTTC.

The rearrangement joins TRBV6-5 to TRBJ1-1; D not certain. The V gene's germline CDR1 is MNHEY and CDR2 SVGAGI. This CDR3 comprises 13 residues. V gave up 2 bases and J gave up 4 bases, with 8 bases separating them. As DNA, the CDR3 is TGTGCCAGCAGTTACACAGCCGGCACTGAAGCTTTCTTT. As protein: CASSYTAGTEAFF.

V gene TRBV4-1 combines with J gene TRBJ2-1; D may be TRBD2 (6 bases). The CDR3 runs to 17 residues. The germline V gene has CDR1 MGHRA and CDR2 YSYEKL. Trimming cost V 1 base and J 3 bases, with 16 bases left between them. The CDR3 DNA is TGCGCCAGCAGCCAAGTCGGCCTAGCGATAAACTACAATGAGCAGTTCTTC. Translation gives CASSQVGLAINYNEQFF.

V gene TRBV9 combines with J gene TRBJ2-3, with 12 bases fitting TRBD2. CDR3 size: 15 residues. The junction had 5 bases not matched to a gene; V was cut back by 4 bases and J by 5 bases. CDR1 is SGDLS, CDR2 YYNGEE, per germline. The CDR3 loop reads CASSPGLAGIDTQYF. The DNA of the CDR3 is TGTGCCAGCAGCCCGGGACTAGCGGGTATAGATACGCAGTATTTT.

CDR3 protein: CSVAGARRSGTSGVLSYNEQFF. CDR3 DNA: TGCAGCGTTGCTGGGGCCCGCCGGTCTGGGACTAGCGGCGTTCTTTCCTACAATGAGCAGTTCTTC. This sequence joins TRBV29-1 and TRBJ2-1; 11 nucleotides align to TRBD2. CDR1 and CDR2 (germline): SQVTM, ANQGSEA. The CDR3 length is 22 residues. V gave up 4 bases and J gave up 1 base; unmatched junction bases: 24.

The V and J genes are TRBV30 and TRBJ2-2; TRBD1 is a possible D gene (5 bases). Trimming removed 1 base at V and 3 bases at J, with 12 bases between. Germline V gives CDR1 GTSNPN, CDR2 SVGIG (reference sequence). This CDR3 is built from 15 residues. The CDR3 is CAWSEAGRDTGELFF. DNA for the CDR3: TGTGCCTGGAGTGAGGCTGGCAGGGACACCGGGGAGCTGTTTTTT.

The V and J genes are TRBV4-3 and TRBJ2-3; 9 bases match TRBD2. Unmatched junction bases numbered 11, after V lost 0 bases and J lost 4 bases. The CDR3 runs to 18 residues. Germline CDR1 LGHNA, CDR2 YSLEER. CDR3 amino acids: CASSQEGRTSVNSDTQYF. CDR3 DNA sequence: TGCGCCAGCAGCCAAGAAGGCAGGACTAGCGTTAATTCAGATACGCAGTATTTT.

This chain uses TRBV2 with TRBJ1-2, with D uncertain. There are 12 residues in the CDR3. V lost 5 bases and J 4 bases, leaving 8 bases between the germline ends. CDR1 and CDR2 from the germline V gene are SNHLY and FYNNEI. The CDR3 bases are TGTGCCAGCAGTCAAATCACCTATGGCTACACCTTC. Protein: CASSQITYGYTF.